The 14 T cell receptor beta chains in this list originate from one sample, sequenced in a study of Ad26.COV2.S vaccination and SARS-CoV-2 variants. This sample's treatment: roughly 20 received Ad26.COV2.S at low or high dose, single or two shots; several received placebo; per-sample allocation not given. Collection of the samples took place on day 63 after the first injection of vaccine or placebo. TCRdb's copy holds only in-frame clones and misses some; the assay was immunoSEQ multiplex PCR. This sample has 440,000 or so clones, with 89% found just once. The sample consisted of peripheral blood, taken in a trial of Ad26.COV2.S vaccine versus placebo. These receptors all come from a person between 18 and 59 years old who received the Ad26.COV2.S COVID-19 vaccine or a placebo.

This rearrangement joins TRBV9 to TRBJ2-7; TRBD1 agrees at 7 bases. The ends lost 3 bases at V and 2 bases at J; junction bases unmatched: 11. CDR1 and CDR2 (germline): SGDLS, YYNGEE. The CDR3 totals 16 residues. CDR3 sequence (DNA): TGTGCCAGCAGCGAAGGGTGGGACAGCAGTACCTACGAGCAGTACTTC. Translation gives CASSEGWDSSTYEQYF.

The CDR3 protein is CASSLVRQGKGNQPQHF. CDR3 coding DNA: TGCGCCAGCAGCTTGGTGAGACAGGGGAAGGGCAATCAGCCCCAGCATTTT. V gene TRBV5-1 combines with J gene TRBJ1-5, with 8 nucleotides matching TRBD1. V was clipped by 0 bases and J by 2 bases; unmatched bases: 7. The CDR3 has 17 amino acids. CDR1 SGHRS and CDR2 YFSETQ come from the germline V gene.

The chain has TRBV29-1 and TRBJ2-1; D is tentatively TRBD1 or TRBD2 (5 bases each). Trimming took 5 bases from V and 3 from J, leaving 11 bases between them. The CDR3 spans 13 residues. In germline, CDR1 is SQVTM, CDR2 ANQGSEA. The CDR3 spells CSVPRDGYNEQFF. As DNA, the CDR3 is TGCAGCGTTCCCCGGGACGGCTACAATGAGCAGTTCTTC.

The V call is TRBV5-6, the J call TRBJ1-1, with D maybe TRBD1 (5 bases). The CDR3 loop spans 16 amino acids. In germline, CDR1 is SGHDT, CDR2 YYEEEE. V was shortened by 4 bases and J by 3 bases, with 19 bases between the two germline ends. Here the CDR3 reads CASSPEGTGVYTEAFF. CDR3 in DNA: TGTGCCAGCAGCCCGGAAGGTACAGGCGTTTACACTGAAGCTTTCTTT.

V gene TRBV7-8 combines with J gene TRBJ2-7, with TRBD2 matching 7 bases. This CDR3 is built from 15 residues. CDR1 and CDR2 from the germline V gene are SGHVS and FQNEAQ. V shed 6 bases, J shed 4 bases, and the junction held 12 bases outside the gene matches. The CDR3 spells CASRERSGGGYEQYF. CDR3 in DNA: TGTGCCAGCAGAGAAAGGTCCGGCGGGGGATACGAGCAGTACTTC.

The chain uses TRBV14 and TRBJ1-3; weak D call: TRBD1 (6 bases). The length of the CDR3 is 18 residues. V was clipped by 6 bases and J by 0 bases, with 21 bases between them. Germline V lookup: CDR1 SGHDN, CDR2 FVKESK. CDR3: CASSPGGPPFGSGNTIYF. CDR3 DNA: TGTGCCAGCAGTCCCGGGGGGCCCCCATTTGGCTCTGGAAACACCATATATTTT.

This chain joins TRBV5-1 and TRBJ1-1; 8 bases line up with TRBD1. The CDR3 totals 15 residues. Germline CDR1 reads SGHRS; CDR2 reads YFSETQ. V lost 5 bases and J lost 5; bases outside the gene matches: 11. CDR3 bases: TGCGCCAGCAGGGACAGGGTGAATGGTTGGACTGAAGCTTTCTTT. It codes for CASRDRVNGWTEAFF.

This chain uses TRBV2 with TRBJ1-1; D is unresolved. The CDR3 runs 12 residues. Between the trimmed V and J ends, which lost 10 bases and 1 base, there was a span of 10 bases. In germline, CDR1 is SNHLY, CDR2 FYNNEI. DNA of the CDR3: TGTGCCACGCGACATCAGAACACTGAAGCTTTCTTT. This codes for CATRHQNTEAFF.

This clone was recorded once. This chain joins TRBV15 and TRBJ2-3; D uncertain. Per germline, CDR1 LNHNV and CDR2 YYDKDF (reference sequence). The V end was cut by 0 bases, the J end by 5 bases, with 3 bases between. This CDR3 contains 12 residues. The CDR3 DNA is TGTGCCACCAGCAGAGATAGAGATACGCAGTATTTT. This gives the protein CATSRDRDTQYF.

The CDR3 DNA reads TGTGCCACCAGCAACTGGGACAGGGGGCTCTTAGAGACCCAGTACTTC. It yields the protein CATSNWDRGLLETQYF. The V and J genes are TRBV15 and TRBJ2-5; 12 bases line up with TRBD1. This CDR3 is built from 16 residues. The V gene end was trimmed by 4 bases and the J gene end by 4 bases; junction bases not matched to a gene: 7. Looked up from germline, CDR1 is LNHNV and CDR2 is YYDKDF (reference sequence).

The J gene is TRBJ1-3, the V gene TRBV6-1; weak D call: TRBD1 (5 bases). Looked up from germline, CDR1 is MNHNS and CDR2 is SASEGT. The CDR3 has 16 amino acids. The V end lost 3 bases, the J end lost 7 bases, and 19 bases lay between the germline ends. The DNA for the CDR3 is TGTGCCAGCAGTGAGATGTATCAGGGAGGGTGGAACACCATATATTTT. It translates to CASSEMYQGGWNTIYF.

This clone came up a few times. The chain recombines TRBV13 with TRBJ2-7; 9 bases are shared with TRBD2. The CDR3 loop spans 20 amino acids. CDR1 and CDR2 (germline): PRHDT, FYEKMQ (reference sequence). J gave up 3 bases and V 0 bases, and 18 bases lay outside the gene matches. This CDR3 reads CASSLGLSPQREVMSYEQYF. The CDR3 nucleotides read TGTGCCAGCAGCTTAGGCCTAAGCCCCCAGCGGGAGGTTATGAGCTACGAGCAGTACTTC.

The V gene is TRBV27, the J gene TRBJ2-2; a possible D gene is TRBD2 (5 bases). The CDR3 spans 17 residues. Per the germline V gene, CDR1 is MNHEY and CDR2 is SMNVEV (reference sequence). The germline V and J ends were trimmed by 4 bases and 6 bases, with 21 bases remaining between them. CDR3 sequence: CASSSPLRRGRAGELFF. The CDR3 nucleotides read TGTGCCAGCAGTTCACCCCTCCGCCGAGGGCGTGCCGGGGAGCTGTTTTTT.

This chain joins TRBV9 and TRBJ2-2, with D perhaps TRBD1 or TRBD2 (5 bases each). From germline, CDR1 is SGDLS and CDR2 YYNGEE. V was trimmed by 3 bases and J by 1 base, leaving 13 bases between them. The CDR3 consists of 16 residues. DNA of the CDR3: TGTGCCAGCAGCGCACGGGGACCGGTGAACACCGGGGAGCTGTTTTTT. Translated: CASSARGPVNTGELFF.